In this sample, the clone carrying this TCR beta chain turned up a few times. Its antigen is still unknown. The sample comes from a study of CD8 T cells in ankylosing spondylitis. TCRdb used MiXCR to reprocess the 5' RACE reads, holding one entry per CDR3 protein. The sample yields around 890,000 distinct CDR3 sequences, roughly 10% seen once. Study-wide points: Before this, some motif variants had been reported in reactive arthritis synovial fluid and blood. It was reported that disease-linked clones were significantly enriched in matched ankylosing spondylitis synovial fluid. One TCR beta motif, made up of seven to nine highly homologous variants, appeared characteristic of ankylosing spondylitis blood.

Trimming pared 5 bases from V and 2 bases from J, leaving 13 bases between. Germline V gene sequence: CDR1 LNHNV, CDR2 YYDKDF (reference sequence). This CDR3 region has 14 residues. Sample: blood, either unsorted or a sorted T cell fraction (not recorded which). The chain recombines TRBV15 with TRBJ2-7; D may be TRBD2 (5 bases). The sequence came from a male donor with ankylosing spondylitis. The CDR3 DNA reads TGTGCCACCAGCGAGGGTTGGGGAACCTACGAGCAGTACTTC. Protein: CATSEGWGTYEQYF. The variable domain in full, completed from reference TRBV15 and TRBJ2-7, reads DAMVIQNPRYQVTQFGKPVTLSCSQTLNHNVMYWYQQKSSQAPKLLFHYYDKDFNNEADTPDNFQSRRPNTSFCFLDIRSPGLGDTAMYLCATSEGWGTYEQYFGPGTRLTVT.